These 16 T cell receptor beta chains were all obtained from the same sample, sequenced in a study of blood T cells in healthy people across ages. PCR was performed a second time for about 6 to 11 cycles using a sample-barcoded 5' primer and a J-beta primer mix. Via MiXCR, TCRdb re-called the 5' RACE reads, giving one row per CDR3 protein. The table includes around 1,700,000 distinct CDR3 sequences, approximately 30% detected once. Sequenced: blood. The receptors come from a woman aged 25 to 45 in good health.

This clonotype was seen at least ten times. CDR3: CSVDAAPGQDIVGYTF. The CDR3 coding sequence is TGCAGCGTCGACGCCGCTCCGGGACAGGACATAGTCGGCTACACCTTC. The chain joins TRBV29-1 to TRBJ1-2; 8 bases line up with TRBD1. Germline V gene sequence: CDR1 SQVTM, CDR2 ANQGSEA. This CDR3 region has 16 residues. With V trimmed by 6 bases and J by 8 bases, 20 bases remained unmatched.

V and J are TRBV7-9 and TRBJ2-4, with D perhaps TRBD1 (6 bases). CDR3 length: 12 residues. V was trimmed by 6 bases and J by 15 bases, leaving 18 bases between them. Germline V gene lookup returns CDR1 SEHNR and CDR2 FQNEAQ (reference sequence). This chain's CDR3 is CASSSSGDNLYF. In nucleotides, the CDR3 is TGTGCCAGCAGTTCCTCCGGGGACAACCTGTACTTC.

At least ten counts were recorded for this clonotype. This chain joins TRBV29-1 and TRBJ2-5; no clear D gene. V was pared by 6 bases and J by 3 bases, with 8 bases between. The CDR3 has 11 amino acids. Germline-derived CDR1 and CDR2 are SQVTM and ANQGSEA. This chain's CDR3 is CSVMEKETQYF. The CDR3, as DNA: TGCAGCGTCATGGAGAAAGAGACCCAGTACTTC.

Of note for this clonotype: One junction end does not reproduce the germline sequence, and a read error may be involved. The rearrangement links TRBV6-1 to TRBJ2-7; the D gene is possibly TRBD1 (5 bases). TRBJ2-5 matches the DNA end more closely, so the J call is doubtful. Germline CDR1 MNHNS, CDR2 SASEGT. The CDR3 is 10 residues long. CDR3 sequence reads: CTSHRETQYF. The CDR3 DNA reads TGTACCAGCCACAGGGAGACCCAGTACTTC.

This rearrangement joins TRBV7-9 to TRBJ2-1; 12 bases fit TRBD2. Trimming at V came to 0 bases and at J to 6 bases, leaving 6 bases not matched to a gene. The length of the CDR3 is 17 residues. Per germline, CDR1 SEHNR and CDR2 FQNEAQ (reference sequence). As DNA, the CDR3 is TGTGCCAGCAGCTTAGCCCTAGCGGGAGGGCCTGTCAATGAGCAGTTCTTC. It is translated as CASSLALAGGPVNEQFF.

This clonotype occurred a few times. The chain combines TRBV7-3 with TRBJ1-2, with a tentative D call TRBD1 (6 bases). V shed 0 bases and J shed 6 bases, with 17 bases lying between them. The CDR3 spans 16 residues. Germline CDR1 reads SGHTA; CDR2 reads FQGTGA. The CDR3 DNA sequence: TGTGCCAGCAGCTTAACGTCTTCAGGGGAGCCGCATGGCTACACCTTC. Its translation: CASSLTSSGEPHGYTF.

This clonotype was seen many times. J is TRBJ2-7 and V is TRBV28, with a possible D match to TRBD1 (6 bases). Deletions cut 6 bases from V and 2 bases from J, with 17 bases between. The CDR3 covers 15 residues. Germline-derived CDR1 and CDR2 are MDHEN and SYDVKM. The DNA for the CDR3 is TGTGCCAGCAGGGATTCCTCTAGGGGGACCTACGAGCAGTACTTC. Residues: CASRDSSRGTYEQYF.

At least ten counts were recorded for this clonotype. The rearrangement links TRBV20-1 to TRBJ2-7; D might be TRBD2 (5 bases). The CDR3 is 13 residues long. The ends were cut back, 3 bases at V and 4 bases at J, with 13 bases in the middle. CDR1 and CDR2 from the germline V gene are DFQATT and SNEGSKA (reference sequence). The CDR3, as DNA: TGCAGTGCTAGGATGCGGAGGTCTTACGAGCAGTACTTC. Encoded protein: CSARMRRSYEQYF.

The chain combines TRBV12-5 with TRBJ2-3; D is unclear. There are 14 residues in the CDR3. The V gene's germline CDR1 is LGHNT and CDR2 FRNRAP. Trimming took 4 bases from V and 6 from J, leaving 14 bases between them. The CDR3 protein is CASGCGLGSDTQYF. The CDR3 DNA reads as TGTGCTAGTGGTTGCGGTTTAGGTTCCGATACGCAGTATTTT.

The sample holds a few counts of this clonotype. V and J are TRBV29-1 and TRBJ2-3; 9 bases line up with TRBD2. This CDR3 is 15 amino acids long. V trimming: 3 bases; J trimming: 2 bases; junction bases outside the gene matches: 6. The germline V gene has CDR1 SQVTM and CDR2 ANQGSEA. For the CDR3, the DNA is TGCAGCGTTGAGGGAGCGGGAGGACCCACAGATACGCAGTATTTT. It translates to CSVEGAGGPTDTQYF.

Only a few counts were recorded for this clonotype. The chain links TRBV27 to TRBJ1-1; 9 bases map to TRBD1. The V segment lost 1 base and the J segment 6 bases; nucleotides outside the gene matches: 12. Germline CDR1 and CDR2: MNHEY and SMNVEV (reference sequence). The CDR3 loop spans 17 amino acids. CDR3 sequence reads: CASSLYGTGNFGAEAFF. The CDR3 bases are TGTGCCAGCAGTTTATACGGGACAGGGAACTTTGGTGCTGAAGCTTTCTTT.

This rearrangement joins TRBV9 to TRBJ2-2, with D tentatively TRBD1 (8 bases). Trimming removed 3 bases at V and 7 bases at J, with 13 bases between. This CDR3 has 14 amino acids. Germline V CDR1 and CDR2: SGDLS, YYNGEE. CDR3 amino acids: CASSATGEGGELFF. The CDR3 region has the DNA TGTGCCAGCAGCGCGACAGGGGAGGGCGGGGAGCTGTTTTTT. The full variable domain, its missing parts supplied by reference TRBV9 and TRBJ2-2, is DSGVTQTPKHLITATGQRVTLRCSPRSGDLSVYWYQQSLDQGLQFLIQYYNGEERAKGNILERFSAQQFPDLHSELNLSSLELGDSALYFCASSATGEGGELFFGEGSRLTVL.

The chain uses TRBV7-9 and TRBJ1-5; 7 bases match TRBD1. Germline V gene lookup returns CDR1 SEHNR and CDR2 FQNEAQ (reference sequence). This CDR3 spans 14 amino acids. The trim removed 4 bases at V and 6 bases at J, leaving 6 bases unmatched. The DNA of the CDR3 is TGTGCCAGCAGCTCGGAGACAGGGACTCAGCCCCAGCATTTT. Translation gives CASSSETGTQPQHF.

This clonotype came up many times. A read error may account for a junction end that differs from germline. The rearrangement uses TRBV12-3 or TRBV12-4 and TRBJ1-2, with D possibly being TRBD1 (6 bases). This CDR3 has 13 amino acids. CDR3 bases: TGTGCCAGCAGCTTAGGGGGGACCTATGGCTACACCTTC. Protein sequence: CASSLGGTYGYTF.

A note on this clonotype: A much larger clone differs by one base, so this may be a read error. The rearrangement joins TRBV15 to TRBJ2-1; D gene ambiguous. Trimming stripped 8 bases from V and 13 bases from J, with 27 bases between. There are 15 residues in the CDR3. Germline V CDR1 and CDR2: LNHNV, YYDKDF (reference sequence). CDR3 sequence reads: CATQSEQTFQETQFF. In DNA, the CDR3 is TGTGCCACCCAATCGGAACAGACGTTCCAAGAGACCCAGTTCTTC.

V usage is TRBV29-1 and J usage is TRBJ2-3; the D is unclear. With 7 bases removed from V and 5 bases from J, the gap between germline ends came to 10 bases. CDR1 is SQVTM, CDR2 ANQGSEA, per germline. CDR3 length equals 11 residues. The CDR3, as DNA: TGCAGCGCAACCCCCAGAGATACGCAGTATTTT. It specifies CSATPRDTQYF.